The rows below give T cell receptor beta chains drawn from one sample of a study of shared clonotypes between healthy human individuals. The assay was immunoSEQ multiplex PCR, and TCRdb's table has in-frame clones only and misses some. The sample records about 1.5 million clones, around 95% being singletons. Specimen: naive CD4+ T cells sorted from blood. The receptors here all came from a young man in good health. The CDR3 runs from the conserved cysteine through the conserved F or W. D genes are given only for firm matches. Not all rows give a size; the values are once, few, many and, for expanded clones, a class.

d_call	clone_size	v_call	j_call	cdr3_nt	cdr3_aa
.	.	TRBV29-1	TRBJ2-3	TGCAGCGTTGAAGAAAGGCTGGGGGATACGCAGTATTTT	CSVEERLGDTQYF
.	.	TRBV15	TRBJ1-5	TGTGCCACCAGCCCCCAGGGCAGGGCGGACCAGCCCCAGCATTTT	CATSPQGRADQPQHF
TRBD1	.	TRBV5-1	TRBJ1-2	TGCGCCAGCAGCAGACAGGGATCCGTCGATTATGGCTACACCTTC	CASSRQGSVDYGYTF
TRBD2	.	TRBV5-6	TRBJ2-1	TGTGCCAGCAGCTTAGGGACTAGCGGGAGGGCCGGTAATGAGCAGTTCTTC	CASSLGTSGRAGNEQFF
.	.	TRBV9	TRBJ2-7	TGTGCCAGCAGCGCCGCCCGTACAACCGAGCAGTACTTC	CASSAARTTEQYF
TRBD2	.	TRBV5-1	TRBJ2-7	TGCGCCAGCAGCTTGGGGGGAGGCGGGAGAAGGTACGAGCAGTACTTC	CASSLGGGGRRYEQYF
TRBD1	.	TRBV28	TRBJ1-1	TGTGCCAGCAGTACCTGGACAGGGCTTACCAACACTGAAGCTTTCTTT	CASSTWTGLTNTEAFF
.	.	TRBV12-5	TRBJ2-2	TGTGCTAGTGGTTTTCACGACGCGGTGGGAGCGGCCCTCCTGGGGGAGCTGTTTTTT	CASGFHDAVGAALLGELFF
.	.	TRBV29-1	TRBJ1-5	TGCAGCGTTGAGCAGGAGTTCAATCAGCCCCAGCATTTT	CSVEQEFNQPQHF
.	.	TRBV6-1	TRBJ1-1	TGTGCCAGCAGTGTTAGGGACACCACCCTTGAAGCTTTCTTT	CASSVRDTTLEAFF
TRBD2	.	TRBV5-1	TRBJ2-7	TGCGCCAGCAGCTTGGCCAGCGGGAGGGCCGGATACGAGCAGTACTTC	CASSLASGRAGYEQYF
TRBD2	.	TRBV5-4	TRBJ2-5	TGTGCCAGCAGCTTGGTGCGACTAGCGGGAGAAGAGACCCAGTACTTC	CASSLVRLAGEETQYF
.	.	TRBV5-4	TRBJ2-7	TGTGCCAGCAGCTTGGTAGGGCGGGAGCAGTACTTC	CASSLVGREQYF
.	.	TRBV29-1	TRBJ1-1	TGCAGCGGTTGGCTTGGTATGAACACTGAAGCTTTCTTT	CSGWLGMNTEAFF
TRBD1	.	TRBV15	TRBJ2-5	TGTGCCACCAGCGGGAAGGACAGGAGGAATCAAGAGACCCAGTACTTC	CATSGKDRRNQETQYF
.	.	TRBV2	TRBJ2-6	TGTGCCAGCAGTGTTCGAGGGGCCGGGGCCAACGTCCTGACTTTC	CASSVRGAGANVLTF
.	.	TRBV28	TRBJ2-7	TGTGCCAGCAGTTACAGGGCCTCGGGCTACGAGCAGTACTTC	CASSYRASGYEQYF
TRBD2	.	TRBV27	TRBJ2-7	TGTGCCAGCCCAACCGGGGGGAGGGCCTACGAGCAGTACTTC	CASPTGGRAYEQYF
TRBD2	.	TRBV7-9	TRBJ2-5	TGTGCCAGCAGCAGGGAGGGCGAGACCCAGTACTTC	CASSREGETQYF
TRBD1	.	TRBV7-9	TRBJ2-7	TGTGCCAGCAGCACAGGGACAGGGGATTCCTACGAGCAGTACTTC	CASSTGTGDSYEQYF
.	.	TRBV9	TRBJ1-1	TGTGCCAGCAGCGCGGGCAGTGTCCTGACTGAAGCTTTCTTT	CASSAGSVLTEAFF
.	once	TRBV5-1	TRBJ2-1	TGCGCCAGCAGCTTGGAGGGAACCCGGGAGTTCTTC	CASSLEGTREFF
.	.	TRBV2	TRBJ1-2	TGTGCCAGCAGTGAAGTCGGTGGCTACACCTTC	CASSEVGGYTF
.	few	TRBV5-5	TRBJ2-1	TGTGCCAGCAGCCGCGTAGGGAGTCTGTATGAGCAGTTCTTC	CASSRVGSLYEQFF
.	.	TRBV6-5	TRBJ2-7	TGTGCCAGCAGTTACTCCAACTCCTACGAGCAGTACTTC	CASSYSNSYEQYF
.	.	TRBV7-9	TRBJ1-3	TGTGCCAGCAGCTTATCCGGCCTAATAGGAAACACCATATATTTT	CASSLSGLIGNTIYF
.	.	TRBV19	TRBJ1-2	TGTGCCAGTAGTATAAAGACAGGAGATGGCTACACCTTC	CASSIKTGDGYTF
.	.	TRBV29-1	TRBJ2-2	TGCAGCGTCACCGGGACCACCAGATTGGGGGAGCTGTTTTTT	CSVTGTTRLGELFF
TRBD2	.	TRBV5-4	TRBJ2-3	TGTGCCAGCAGCCCGCGTGTTCCCGGGAGGGCCGGGGATACGCAGTATTTT	CASSPRVPGRAGDTQYF
.	.	TRBV7-3	TRBJ2-1	TGTGCCAGCAGCCCCCAGGCCAATTACGAGCAGTTCTTC	CASSPQANYEQFF
TRBD2	.	TRBV6-4	TRBJ2-3	TGTGCCAGCAGCCCCGGGGGAGGGACAGATACGCAGTATTTT	CASSPGGGTDTQYF
TRBD2	.	TRBV25-1	TRBJ2-1	TGTGCCAGCAGTGAACTGACTAGCGACTACAATGAGCAGTTCTTC	CASSELTSDYNEQFF
TRBD1	.	TRBV5-8	TRBJ1-2	TGTGCCAGCAGCTTGGCCAGAACAGGGGTTCCCTATGGCTACACCTTC	CASSLARTGVPYGYTF
.	.	TRBV5-4	TRBJ2-1	TGTGCCAGCAGCTCCTACCTAGTGGGAACTTTATACAATGAGCAGTTCTTC	CASSSYLVGTLYNEQFF
TRBD2	once	TRBV4-1	TRBJ2-7	TGCGCCAGCAGCCAAGTCAAATTATTGGCTAGCGGGGCCTTCTCACTCTACGAGCAGTACTTC	CASSQVKLLASGAFSLYEQYF
.	.	TRBV18	TRBJ2-5	TGTGCCAGCTCACCAGCGGGCAAAGAGACCCAGTACTTC	CASSPAGKETQYF
.	.	TRBV11-2	TRBJ1-3	TGTGCCAGCAGCTTAGATAACCGGGCCTCTGGAAACACCATATATTTT	CASSLDNRASGNTIYF
TRBD1	.	TRBV5-1	TRBJ2-1	TGCGCCAGCAGCTCTCAGGGGGCCGGGGTAGGGGAGCAGTTCTTC	CASSSQGAGVGEQFF
TRBD2	.	TRBV7-2	TRBJ2-2	TGTGCCAGCAGCTTAGACCTAGCGGGCGCCGGGGAGCTGTTTTTT	CASSLDLAGAGELFF
.	.	TRBV4-1	TRBJ2-7	TGCGCCAGCAGCCAAAACAGGGCCTACGAGCAGTACTTC	CASSQNRAYEQYF
.	.	TRBV25-1	TRBJ2-2	TGTGCCAGCCTTGGACAGGGAGGGCGCACCGGGGAGCTGTTTTTT	CASLGQGGRTGELFF
TRBD2	once	TRBV9	TRBJ2-3	TGTGCCAGCAGCGTGGGGGGGATGTTCACAGATACGCAGTATTTT	CASSVGGMFTDTQYF
TRBD2	.	TRBV5-1	TRBJ2-1	TGCGCCAGCAGCTTGGGGACTAGCGGGAGGGGGTCTCACAATGAGCAGTTCTTC	CASSLGTSGRGSHNEQFF
.	.	TRBV7-2	TRBJ2-5	TGTGCCAGCAGCCGGCCAGGGGGGGAAGAGACCCAGTACTTC	CASSRPGGEETQYF
TRBD2	.	TRBV29-1	TRBJ2-5	TGCAGCGTTGTCTGGCGGGAGGGACAGGAGACCCAGTACTTC	CSVVWREGQETQYF
.	.	TRBV7-9	TRBJ1-1	TGTGCCAGCAGCTTATTTTCCAGAAACACTGAAGCTTTCTTT	CASSLFSRNTEAFF